This TCR beta chain was obtained from a study of blood T cells in healthy people across ages. Study results and caveats: The recorded TCR beta diversity per million T cells decreased in a roughly linear manner with age.

Individuals who donated were healthy Caucasians from Russia aged roughly 6 to 90. As to this clonotype: Its cognate antigen is unknown.

It was with a sample-barcoded 5' primer and a J-beta primer mix that a second PCR of about 6 to 12 cycles was run. Every cDNA was tagged by a template-switch adaptor with 12 random nucleotides. MiXCR, run by TCRdb on the 5' RACE reads, gives a single entry per CDR3 protein. The profile covers 600,000 to 650,000 distinct CDR3 sequences, with 58% appearing a single time and more than 35% taken by the ten largest. The CDR3 loop spans 14 amino acids. Trimming took off 6 bases at V and 1 base at J, with 11 bases between the two ends. CDR1 and CDR2 (germline): MNHNS, SASEGT. Sequencing was performed on blood. The V call is TRBV6-1, the J call TRBJ2-3, with a weak D call TRBD2 (5 bases). The source is a man between 60 and 70 years old in good health. CDR3 amino acids: CASSTGWGTDTQYF. CDR3 bases: TGTGCCAGCAGCACGGGGTGGGGCACAGATACGCAGTATTTT.